This T cell receptor beta chain was found in a study of early T cells in non-severe SARS-CoV-2 infection. About the research overall: Sequencing used unsorted whole-blood bulk RNA, so chains lack pairing.

Individual cDNA molecules carried attached unique molecular identifiers. One entry per CDR3 protein, called by TCRdb with MiXCR from the 5' RACE reads. The data contain over 55,000 distinct CDR3 sequences, about 8.4% of them singletons. General observations from the study: Database matching using VDJdb favored anti-spike CD8 responses, with private and CD4 specificities left missing.

CDR3 length: 13 residues. V was pared by 2 bases and J by 1 base, with 5 bases between. Per germline, CDR1 KGHSH and CDR2 LQKENI. The sample holds a few counts of this clonotype. Its antigen remains unknown. This receptor was taken from an adult who was a healthcare worker with PCR-confirmed SARS-CoV-2 infection or an uninfected control (not recorded which). The chain joins TRBV18 to TRBJ1-1; no definite D call. The sample taken for sequencing was whole blood. CDR3 in DNA: TGTGCCAGCTCACCAAACACGAACACTGAAGCTTTCTTT. Translated: CASSPNTNTEAFF.